Listed below are T cell receptor beta chains from one sample, sequenced in a study of T cell repertoires in cytomegalovirus infection. TCRdb re-called the reads through MiXCR, storing one row per CDR3 protein. The sample shows 700,000 to 850,000 distinct CDR3 sequences, 30% to 35% of them seen only once. No antigen has been identified for these receptors. The specimen was cultured CD8+ T cells from PBMCs, collected from culture after CMV antigen stimulation. All receptors derive from a human donor in good health (CMV status not recorded). Some clones in this sample may be carry-over from other donors' samples. CDR3s include the opening cysteine and the closing phenylalanine or tryptophan. A D gene is named only where the DNA matches it firmly. A clone size is listed for some rows: how often the clone was seen (once, few, many), or a class if it is expanded.

D gene	V gene	J gene	clone size	CDR3 protein	CDR3 DNA
-	TRBV19	TRBJ1-5	few	CASSIVAGGQPQHF	TGTGCCAGTAGTATAGTTGCGGGGGGACAGCCCCAGCATTTT
-	TRBV14	TRBJ2-3	-	CASSQDAGATDTQYF	TGTGCCAGCAGCCAAGATGCGGGTGCAACAGATACGCAGTATTTT
TRBD1	TRBV2	TRBJ1-2	-	CASSEGSGQGGYGYTF	TGTGCCAGCAGTGAAGGTTCGGGACAGGGGGGATATGGCTACACCTTC
TRBD2	TRBV6-1	TRBJ2-3	-	CASLRLAGGTDTQYF	TGTGCCAGCCTTCGACTAGCGGGGGGCACAGATACGCAGTATTTT
-	TRBV9	TRBJ1-3	-	CASSPVGSSSGNTIYF	TGTGCCAGCAGCCCTGTCGGGTCCTCTTCGGGAAACACCATATATTTT
-	TRBV11-2	TRBJ1-4	-	CASSLVAARNEKLFF	TGTGCCAGCAGCTTAGTAGCAGCCAGAAATGAAAAACTGTTTTTT
-	TRBV6-5	TRBJ1-6	-	CASSYSGQYNSPLHF	TGTGCCAGCAGTTACTCTGGACAGTATAATTCACCCCTCCACTTT
-	TRBV24-1	TRBJ2-5	once	CATSDIGTKETQYF	TGTGCCACCAGTGATATCGGCACCAAAGAGACCCAGTACTTC
TRBD2	TRBV24-1	TRBJ2-3	-	CATSRGAGDGGRDTQYF	TGTGCCACGTCGCGGGGGGCAGGAGATGGTGGAAGGGATACGCAGTATTTT
-	TRBV7-8	TRBJ1-5	many	CASSLRWGINQPQHF	TGTGCCAGCAGCTTACGGTGGGGTATCAATCAGCCCCAGCATTTT
-	TRBV7-2	TRBJ2-3	many	CAGGPEGDPTDTQYF	TGTGCCGGAGGCCCTGAGGGGGACCCCACAGATACGCAGTATTTT
TRBD1	TRBV7-8	TRBJ1-2	many	CASSFSTGGDYGYTF	TGTGCCAGCAGCTTCTCGACAGGGGGAGACTATGGCTACACCTTC
TRBD1	TRBV6-5	TRBJ1-2	-	CASSYGTGEAILDGYTF	TGTGCCAGCAGTTACGGGACAGGGGAGGCGATTCTGGATGGCTACACCTTC
-	TRBV7-6	TRBJ2-6	many	CASSPGPGANVLTF	TGTGCCAGCAGCCCTGGGCCTGGGGCCAACGTCCTGACTTTC
-	TRBV7-6	TRBJ2-3	many	CASSPESTDTQYF	TGTGCCAGCAGCCCGGAGTCCACAGATACGCAGTATTTT
-	TRBV11-1	TRBJ2-1	few	CASSPDRIESFF	TGTGCCAGCAGCCCAGACAGGATAGAAAGCTTCTTC
-	TRBV19	TRBJ1-1	-	CASSRRARAVFSEAFF	TGTGCCAGTAGTAGGCGAGCCCGGGCAGTTTTTTCTGAAGCTTTCTTT
-	TRBV7-4	TRBJ2-2	few	CASSSGDTGELFF	TGTGCCAGCAGCTCAGGGGACACCGGGGAGCTGTTTTTT
TRBD2	TRBV6-5	TRBJ2-2	few	CASSYSRLSGGEGNTGELFF	TGTGCCAGCAGTTACTCGAGACTTTCTGGCGGGGAGGGAAACACCGGGGAGCTGTTTTTT
-	TRBV6-5	TRBJ1-1	-	CASSYSGGSQAFF	TGTGCCAGCAGTTACTCAGGGGGGTCCCAAGCTTTCTTT
-	TRBV12-3/TRBV12-4	TRBJ2-7	few	CASSLGRDPYEQYF	TGTGCCAGCAGTTTGGGCAGGGACCCTTACGAGCAGTACTTC
-	TRBV6-5	TRBJ2-3	-	CASSYASSTDTQYF	TGTGCCAGCAGTTACGCCAGTAGCACAGATACGCAGTATTTT
-	TRBV5-1	TRBJ1-4	once	CASAGGGEKLFF	TGCGCCAGCGCGGGAGGAGGGGAAAAACTGTTTTTT
-	TRBV6-2/TRBV6-3	TRBJ2-2	-	CASSYSIPNTGELFF	TGTGCCAGCAGTTACTCGATACCAAACACCGGGGAGCTGTTTTTT
-	TRBV29-1	TRBJ1-1	few	CSVEGTAEAFF	TGCAGCGTTGAAGGGACAGCCGAAGCTTTCTTT
-	TRBV6-2/TRBV6-3	TRBJ1-5	many	CASSYSTTGGGRQPQHF	TGTGCCAGCAGTTACTCGACTACCGGCGGGGGTCGGCAGCCCCAGCATTTT
-	TRBV7-6	TRBJ2-3	many	CASSLGSSNTQYF	TGTGCCAGCAGCTTAGGATCCTCGAATACGCAGTATTTT
-	TRBV7-3	TRBJ2-1	-	CACSLGGGSYNEQFF	TGTGCCTGCAGCTTAGGGGGGGGCTCCTACAATGAGCAGTTCTTC
TRBD1	TRBV6-5	TRBJ2-1	-	CASSYSAVLGGAGTYNEQFF	TGTGCCAGCAGTTACTCGGCGGTTTTAGGGGGCGCCGGTACCTACAATGAGCAGTTCTTC
TRBD1	TRBV19	TRBJ2-1	-	CASSPEGASYNEQFF	TGTGCCAGTAGTCCAGAGGGGGCATCCTACAATGAGCAGTTCTTC
-	TRBV29-1	TRBJ2-7	once	CSVEDGAGSGEYF	TGCAGCGTTGAAGATGGGGCAGGGAGTGGTGAGTACTTC
-	TRBV27	TRBJ2-1	-	CASSLYSSYNEQFF	TGTGCCAGCAGTTTGTACAGCTCCTACAATGAGCAGTTCTTC
-	TRBV6-1	TRBJ2-1	-	CASSDLGNSYNEQFF	TGTGCCAGCAGTGATCTGGGTAACTCCTACAATGAGCAGTTCTTC
-	TRBV4-1	TRBJ1-6	-	CASSQQENNSPLHF	TGTGCCAGCAGCCAACAGGAGAATAATTCACCCCTCCACTTT
-	TRBV18	TRBJ1-1	-	CASSPVTGSYTEAFF	TGTGCCAGCTCACCAGTTACCGGGTCCTACACTGAAGCTTTCTTT
-	TRBV6-2/TRBV6-3	TRBJ1-2	once	CASSYRDKISYGYTF	TGTGCCAGCAGTTACCGGGACAAAATATCCTATGGCTACACCTTC
-	TRBV27	TRBJ2-1	-	CASSFRQGFEQFF	TGTGCCAGCAGTTTTAGGCAGGGTTTTGAGCAGTTCTTC
-	TRBV24-1	TRBJ2-6	-	CATSALGAGANVLTF	TGTGCCACCAGTGCCTTGGGGGCTGGGGCCAACGTCCTGACTTTC
-	TRBV29-1	TRBJ1-1	-	CSGGRTTLIEAFF	TGCAGCGGGGGGAGGACCACCTTAATTGAAGCTTTCTTT
-	TRBV7-9	TRBJ1-1	-	CASSSQGSTEAFF	TGTGCCAGCAGCTCTCAGGGGAGCACTGAAGCTTTCTTT
TRBD1	TRBV11-2	TRBJ2-1	-	CAARQGAYNEQFF	TGTGCCGCCAGACAGGGGGCCTACAATGAGCAGTTCTTC
TRBD1	TRBV3-1	TRBJ2-3	-	CASSQEQGAMDTQYF	TGTGCCAGCAGCCAAGAACAGGGGGCAATGGATACGCAGTATTTT
-	TRBV2	TRBJ1-4	many	CAGGQSEKLFF	TGTGCCGGCGGACAGTCCGAAAAACTGTTTTTT
-	TRBV6-1	TRBJ2-1	-	CASSETGLIGDEQFF	TGTGCCAGCAGTGAGACAGGTCTTATTGGGGATGAGCAGTTCTTC
TRBD1	TRBV6-2/TRBV6-3	TRBJ2-2	-	CASRRTGGDTGELFF	TGTGCCAGCAGGCGGACAGGGGGGGACACCGGGGAGCTGTTTTTT
TRBD2	TRBV4-1	TRBJ2-1	few	CASSQLAGLSSYNEQFF	TGCGCCAGCAGCCAGCTAGCGGGGCTAAGCTCCTACAATGAGCAGTTCTTC
-	TRBV19	TRBJ1-1	few	CASILYGGITEAFF	TGTGCCAGTATACTCTATGGAGGAATAACTGAAGCTTTCTTT
TRBD1	TRBV30	TRBJ2-4	-	CAWSHRGAKNIQYF	TGTGCCTGGAGTCACAGGGGGGCCAAAAACATTCAGTACTTC
TRBD1	TRBV27	TRBJ1-1	-	CASSPTGTLRKTEAFF	TGTGCCAGCAGTCCGACAGGGACTTTGAGAAAGACTGAAGCTTTCTTT
-	TRBV7-7	TRBJ1-2	-	CASILRPGEGYTF	TGTGCTAGCATTCTAAGACCAGGAGAGGGCTACACCTTC
-	TRBV12-3/TRBV12-4	TRBJ2-1	few	CASSLAPTAYNEQFF	TGTGCCAGCAGTTTAGCGCCGACAGCATACAATGAGCAGTTCTTC
TRBD1	TRBV18	TRBJ1-2	once	CASSLTSSFSGQGGGYTF	TGTGCCAGCTCACTTACCTCTTCATTCTCAGGACAGGGAGGTGGCTACACCTTC